The subject of this entry is one T cell receptor beta chain. Its antigen is not known. The method was immunoSEQ multiplex PCR; TCRdb's version includes in-frame clones alone and lacks a portion of them. The data hold around 93,000 clones, with about 85% observed a single time. This sample is part of a study of cytomegalovirus exposure and HLA in healthy donors. Germline V gives CDR1 SQVTM, CDR2 ANQGSEA. J was trimmed by 4 bases and V by 1 base; bases with no gene match: 3. The CDR3 is 13 residues long. Study-wide results and limits: Reports indicated that the classifier achieved high specificity and sensitivity in diagnosing cytomegalovirus status.

Sample: PBMCs. The sequence was obtained from a man aged 18 to 30 in good health and CMV-seropositive. The chain employs TRBV29-1 and TRBJ2-7, with 8 positions matching TRBD1. The DNA of the CDR3 is TGCAGCGTTGAAGTCAGGGGGCTATACGAGCAGTACTTC. Translation: CSVEVRGLYEQYF.